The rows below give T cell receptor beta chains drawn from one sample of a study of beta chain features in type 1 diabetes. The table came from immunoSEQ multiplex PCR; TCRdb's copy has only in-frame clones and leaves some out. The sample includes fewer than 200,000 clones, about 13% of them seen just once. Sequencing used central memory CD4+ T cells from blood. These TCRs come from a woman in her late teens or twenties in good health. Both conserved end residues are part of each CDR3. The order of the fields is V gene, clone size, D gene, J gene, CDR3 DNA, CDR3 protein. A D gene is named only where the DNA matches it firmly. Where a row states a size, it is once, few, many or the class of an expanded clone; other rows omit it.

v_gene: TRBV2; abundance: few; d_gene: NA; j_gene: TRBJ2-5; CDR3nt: TGTGCCAGCAAACAGGGTCAAGAGACCCAGTACTTC; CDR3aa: CASKQGQETQYF
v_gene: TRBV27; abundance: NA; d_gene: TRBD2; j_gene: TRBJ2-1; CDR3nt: TGTGCCAGCAGTCTAGAACTAGCGGGAGCTAATGAGCAGTTCTTC; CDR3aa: CASSLELAGANEQFF
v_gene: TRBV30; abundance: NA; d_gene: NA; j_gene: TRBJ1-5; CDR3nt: TGTGCCTGGAGTGCCCAGGGCAATCAGCCCCAGCATTTT; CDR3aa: CAWSAQGNQPQHF
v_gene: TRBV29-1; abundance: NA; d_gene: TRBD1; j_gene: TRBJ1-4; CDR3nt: TGCAGCGTTCCCCGACAGGGGGCGGGTGAAAAACTGTTTTTT; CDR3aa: CSVPRQGAGEKLFF
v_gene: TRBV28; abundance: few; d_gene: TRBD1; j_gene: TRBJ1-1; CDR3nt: TGTGCCAGCAGTTCGGGACAGTTGAACACTGAAGCTTTCTTT; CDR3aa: CASSSGQLNTEAFF
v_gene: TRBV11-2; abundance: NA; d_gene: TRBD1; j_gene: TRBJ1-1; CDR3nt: TGTGCCAGCAGGGGACAGGGGGAGTTTAGGACTGAAGCTTTCTTT; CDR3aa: CASRGQGEFRTEAFF
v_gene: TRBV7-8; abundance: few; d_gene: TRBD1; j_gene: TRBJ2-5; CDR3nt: TGTGCCAGCAGCCCGACAGGGGGGGAGACCCAGTACTTC; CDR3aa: CASSPTGGETQYF
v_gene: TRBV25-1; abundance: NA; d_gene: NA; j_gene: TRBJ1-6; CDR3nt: TGTGCCAGCACTGTAGACACCTATTCACCCCTCCACTTT; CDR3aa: CASTVDTYSPLHF
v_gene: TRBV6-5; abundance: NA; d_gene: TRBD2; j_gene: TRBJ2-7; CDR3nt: TGTGCCAGCACCTATACTAGCGGGAGCTCCTACGAGCAGTACTTC; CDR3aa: CASTYTSGSSYEQYF
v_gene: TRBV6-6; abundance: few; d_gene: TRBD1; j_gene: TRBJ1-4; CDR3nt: TGTGCCACCCTATTACGACAGGGGGAAAAACTGTTTTTT; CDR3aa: CATLLRQGEKLFF
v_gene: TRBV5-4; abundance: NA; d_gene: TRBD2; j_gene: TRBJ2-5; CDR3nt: TGTGCCAGCAGCTTGGGACTAGCGGGAGGGGAGACCCAGTACTTC; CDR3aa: CASSLGLAGGETQYF
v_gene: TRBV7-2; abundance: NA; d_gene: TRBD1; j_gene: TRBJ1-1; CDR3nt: TGTGCCAGCAGCTCATTTACAGGGGCCACTGAAGCTTTCTTT; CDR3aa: CASSSFTGATEAFF
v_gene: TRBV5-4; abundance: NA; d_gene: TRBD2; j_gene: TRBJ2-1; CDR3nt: TGTGCCAGCAGCGGGGAGCGGGAGGGCCTTTACAATGAGCAGTTCTTC; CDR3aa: CASSGEREGLYNEQFF
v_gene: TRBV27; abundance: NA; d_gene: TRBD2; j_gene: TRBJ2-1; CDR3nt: TGTGCCAGCAGTTCTAGCGGGAACGACAATGAGCAGTTCTTC; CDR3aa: CASSSSGNDNEQFF
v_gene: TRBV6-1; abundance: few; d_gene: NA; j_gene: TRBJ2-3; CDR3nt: TGTGCCAGCAGTGAAGCGCGAACAGATACGCAGTATTTT; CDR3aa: CASSEARTDTQYF
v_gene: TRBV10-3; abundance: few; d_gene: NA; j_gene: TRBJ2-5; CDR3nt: TGTGCCATCGGGAGGGGGGTCCAAGAGACCCAGTACTTC; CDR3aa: CAIGRGVQETQYF
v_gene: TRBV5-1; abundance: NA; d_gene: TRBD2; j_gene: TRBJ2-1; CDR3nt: TGCGCCAGCAGCTTTGGGACCAGCGGGAGCACAGGGAATGAGCAGTTCTTC; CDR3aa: CASSFGTSGSTGNEQFF
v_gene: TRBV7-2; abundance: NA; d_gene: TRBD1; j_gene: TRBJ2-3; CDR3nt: TGTGCCAGCAGCCCACGGACAGGGGCCCTGGTGGATACGCAGTATTTT; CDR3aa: CASSPRTGALVDTQYF